This T cell receptor (beta chain) emerged from a study of a mutant IDH1 vaccine in newly diagnosed glioma. Across the whole study: Radiotherapy alone preceded vaccination by 4-6 weeks; alternatively, vaccination started with temozolomide cycles. There were approximately 60% males and around 40% females among treated patients, whose mean age was approximately 44 years. Visit V12 was scheduled at week 35 and visit V13 at week 47.

The sample's time point: week 47, end of study. The content of each vaccine dose was 300 ug of mutant IDH1 20-mer peptide, and topical imiquimod accompanied it. V was shortened by 0 bases and J by 4 bases, with 4 bases between the two germline ends. The CDR3 consists of 13 residues. Germline CDR1 reads SGHDT; CDR2 reads YYEEEE. TCRdb's copy holds only in-frame clones and misses some; the assay was immunoSEQ multiplex PCR. The sample carries about 24,000 clones, more than 75% recorded once. Turning to this clone: The antigen remains undetermined.

This receptor was identified in a man in his forties with glioma. Some clones in this sample may be carry-over from other donors' samples. Sequencing was performed on PBMCs, taken from a glioma patient whose treatment included an IDH1 peptide vaccine. This chain links TRBV5-6 with TRBJ1-4; D unclear. CDR3 nucleotide sequence: TGTGCCAGCAGCTTGGATTTTAATGAAAAACTGTTTTTT. Amino acids: CASSLDFNEKLFF.